The T cell receptor beta chain under discussion was sequenced for a study of cytomegalovirus exposure and HLA in healthy donors. Germline values: CDR1 MNHNY, CDR2 SVGAGI (reference sequence). The CDR3 contains 16 residues. Unmatched junction bases numbered 10, after V lost 4 bases and J lost 6 bases. Researchers ran the PCR with 60 Vbeta and 13 Jbeta primers. Clones were sequenced by immunoSEQ multiplex PCR, and TCRdb holds only the in-frame ones, with some missing. The sample yields 150,000 to 200,000 clones, approximately 70% seen once. The chain couples TRBV6-6 to TRBJ2-2; TRBD1 matches at 8 bases. This clonotype was obtained from a woman aged 40 to 50 in good health and CMV-seropositive. Source material: PBMCs. The CDR3: CASSFNRDRRAGELFF. The CDR3 DNA reads TGTGCCAGCAGTTTTAACCGGGACAGGAGAGCCGGGGAGCTGTTTTTT.